This T cell receptor beta chain was documented in a study of T-cell reconstitution after alpha-beta-depleted transplantation in children. Study-level results: In some patients, recipient T cells and intrathymic progenitors surviving conditioning explained high day-60 diversity. T-cell numbers and diversity, one year after transplant, stemmed largely from T cells that were newly produced. In patients about two months after transplant, alpha-beta T cells reportedly arose from several hundred expanded graft clones.

The CDR3 has 15 amino acids. Germline values: CDR1 MNHEY, CDR2 SMNVEV (reference sequence). The ends were cut back, 4 bases at V and 1 base at J, with 11 bases in the middle. This clonotype has just a few counts. Its specificity is unknown. It was with unique molecular identifiers that the TCRbeta library was prepared. TCRdb re-called the PCR reads through MiXCR, storing one row per CDR3 protein. The sample lists 490,000 or so distinct CDR3 sequences, over 9.5% occurring once. The TCR originated in a child under 10 years old with inherited bone marrow failure, due to receive a stem cell transplant. The chain is built from TRBV27 and TRBJ1-3, with a possible D match to TRBD1 (6 bases). This specimen consisted of PBMCs, obtained before TCRalphabeta/CD19-depleted stem cell transplant. CDR3 nucleotides: TGTGCCAGCAGTTCCTACAGGGATTCTGGAAACACCATATATTTT. Protein product: CASSSYRDSGNTIYF.